This TCR beta chain stems from a study of OX40 agonist ivuxolimab in advanced cancers. As for the study in general: All patients had ivuxolimab intravenously every 2 weeks at 0.01 to 10 mg/kg. A male proportion of around 86% was recorded, with mean age roughly 62 years and range about 23 to 90. Study-wide results and caveats: The 0.1-3.0 mg/kg partial responders had among the lowest clonal expansion.

Profiling relied on immunoSEQ multiplex PCR, and the TCRdb table lists in-frame clones only, not all of them. The data contain approximately 67,000 clones, about 89% of them singletons. A remark on this clone: What it binds is not known. This sample includes further DNA sequences coding for the same CDR3.

V was trimmed by 0 bases and J by 3 bases, leaving 4 bases between them. Germline V gene data show CDR1 as MNHEY and CDR2 as SVGAGI. The CDR3 sequence is 13 residues long. This receptor was taken from an adult with an advanced solid tumor such as melanoma, head and neck, liver or kidney cancer. This sequence joins TRBV6-5 and TRBJ2-3; no definite D call. The sequencing used CD4+ or CD8+ T cells sorted from blood, collected in a trial of the OX40 agonist ivuxolimab. This CDR3 reads CASSYSSTDTQYF. In DNA, the CDR3 is TGTGCCAGCAGTTACTCATCAACAGATACGCAGTATTTT.